This T cell receptor beta chain stems from a study of blood T cell repertoires in COVID-19. As for the study in general: T cells, B-cell-depleted T cells, or PBMCs supplied cDNA or gDNA.

Residents of approximately 25 US areas, aged about 18 to 100 years, made up the participants. As handled by the study authors: Reference gene primers were amplified, and this amplification served to estimate nucleated cell counts. Sequenced by immunoSEQ multiplex PCR; TCRdb stores in-frame clones only, minus some. Clone size and the V and J calls come from that table; the DNA yielded D and trimming. This table holds 220,000 or so clones, roughly nine tenths found once. Germline V gives CDR1 MGHRA, CDR2 YSYEKL. This CDR3 spans 16 amino acids. Trimming at V came to 3 bases and at J to 2 bases, leaving 6 bases not matched to a gene.

Sequencing used PBMCs or T cells enriched from blood (not recorded which). The chain links TRBV4-1 to TRBJ2-1; 8 nucleotides match TRBD2. The clonotype was recovered from a woman younger than 30 in a cohort exposed to, infected with or recovered from COVID-19 (not recorded which). The CDR3, as DNA: TGCGCCAGCAGCCAGGGACTAGATCCTCCCTACAATGAGCAGTTCTTC. This gives the protein CASSQGLDPPYNEQFF.